These T cell receptor beta chains were read from a single sample in a study of T-cell memory formation after mild COVID-19. TCRdb fed the 5' RACE reads into MiXCR, producing one record per CDR3 protein. The data contain some 490,000 distinct CDR3 sequences, 18% of them seen just once; the ten biggest clones take up more than 9%. Sequencing used PBMCs or a T cell subset sorted from them (not recorded which). The receptors here all came from an adult woman who had mild COVID-19 (a few samples of this study predate the infection). Cell type and time point are not known. Both conserved end residues are trimmed from each CDR3.

>TRBJ2-1|TRBV12-3/TRBV12-4
ASSYNSGGAIEQF
>TRBJ1-1|TRBV20-1
SASLWGLNTEAF
>TRBJ2-2|TRBV2
ASSGDRDTGELF
>TRBJ2-7|TRBV9
ASSVNADPSYEQY
>TRBJ2-3|TRBV24-1
ATSDSPDRRGSTDTQY
>TRBJ1-1|TRBV7-3
ASSFGGVGEAF
>TRBJ2-7|TRBV10-3
AFKGTETYEQY
>TRBJ2-5|TRBV5-4
ASSKQGVGETQY
>TRBJ1-5|TRBV10-3
AISETVIWGQPQH
>TRBJ2-6|TRBV24-1
ATSDSPGRGANVLT
>TRBJ2-1|TRBV20-1
SASLYADRSYNEQF
>TRBJ2-7|TRBV10-3
AISESSYEQY
>TRBJ2-1|TRBV15
ATSSLIGTGGQEQF
>TRBJ1-3|TRBV2
ASTREGYSGNTIY
>TRBJ2-3|TRBV12-3/TRBV12-4
ASSSPFGTSGGGSTDTQY
>TRBJ1-2|TRBV5-6
ASSPQDTNYGYT
>TRBJ2-7|TRBV16
ATRSIGGTYEQY
>TRBJ1-5|TRBV20-1
SARAGAGAQPQH
>TRBJ1-1|TRBV5-1
ASSLIGWGQGPNTEAF
>TRBJ2-1|TRBV6-2/TRBV6-3
ASSYPRGRRNNEQF
>TRBJ1-1|TRBV6-5
ASSYVGGVNTEAF
>TRBJ2-2|TRBV18
ASSPPRGTGELF
>TRBJ1-1|TRBV6-5
ASGDIMNTEAF
>TRBJ2-3|TRBV5-5
ASSRGQGPTDTQY
>TRBJ2-3|TRBV7-3
ASSLKSFGTSGAGTDTQY
>TRBJ2-7|TRBV19
ASSPGTRLLEQY
>TRBJ2-7|TRBV7-9
ASSLVVLGEQY
>TRBJ1-2|TRBV7-8
ASSLSPGPYGYT
>TRBJ1-5|TRBV19
ASSIGTPSNQPQH
>TRBJ2-7|TRBV9
ASSASGRSEQY
>TRBJ1-1|TRBV5-1
ASSLAKGEAF
>TRBJ1-1|TRBV18
ASSPFGTGVTEAF
>TRBJ1-2|TRBV12-3/TRBV12-4
ASSLAGNAGYT
>TRBJ1-1|TRBV20-1
SASLRYTEAF
>TRBJ2-7|TRBV24-1
ATSDPDRPNSYEQY
>TRBJ1-4|TRBV12-3/TRBV12-4
ASSSFSGQANEKLF